This TCR beta chain is from a study of somatic mutations in T cells in chronic GVHD (dated by TCRdb to 2020 to 2022). V lost 6 bases and J lost 6 bases, and the count of bases not matched to a germline gene is 19. The CDR3 covers 17 residues, taking in both the cysteine and the phenylalanine. Kept here is only the CDR3 DNA, which spans 51 bases and is read in frame from base 1. The germline V gene specifies SGHDT as CDR1 and YYEEEE as CDR2. Isolated genomic DNA was used for TCRbeta deep sequencing. TCRbeta CDR3 sequencing and initial data processing were performed as a commercial service with the immunoSEQ assay. In the source study's methods: Reads were demultiplexed, adapter and primer sequences were trimmed, similar clones were merged through frequency-ratio clustering, and V, D, J genes were annotated using IMGT. TCRdb holds this immuneACCESS table with in-frame rearrangements only. Some clones are missing; in checked studies, unresolved V genes explain under half, and the rest has no known cause. The D gene and trimming were derived from the DNA, and the V and J assignments and clone size from that table. The sample contains some 13,000 clones, over 65% of them found a single time. Together, the top ten hold 32% of the sample.

For sorting, staining was done with anti-CD3, anti-CD4, anti-CD8 and a Vbeta20 antibody from the IOTest Beta Mark kit on a FACSAria III, reaching purity above 97%. Peripheral blood was collected in sodium heparin tubes and mononuclear cells were isolated by Ficoll-Paque PLUS density gradient centrifugation. CD4+ Vbeta20+, CD4+ Vbeta20-, and CD8+ T cell fractions were FACS-sorted before TCRbeta deep sequencing. In regard to this clone: Its cognate antigen has yet to be identified. No quality values exist for individual bases; no much larger clone is one base distant.

Here the chain combines TRBV5-6 and TRBJ2-7, with 9 middle bases fitting TRBD1. Material: Vbeta20-negative CD4+ T cells from blood. Sample cell subset or site, as interpreted from the label and publication: CD4+ T cells sorted as TCR Vbeta20 negative by flow cytometry. This TCR was recovered from a male patient aged 50 to 59 with chronic graft-versus-host disease. It is possible that, after a transplant, some T cells come from the graft donor. In nucleotide form, the sequence is TGTGCCAGCACCTCCGGGACAGGGAGGGAACAGGGGCGCGAGCAGTACTTC. It specifies CASTSGTGREQGREQYF.